This T cell receptor (beta chain) was sequenced for a study of PD-1 blockade in classical Hodgkin lymphoma. In the study overall: Nivolumab dosing for patients was 3 mg/kg, administered intravenously every 2 weeks. The study, taken as a whole, reports: The CD4+ diversity rise by C4D1 was clearest in complete responders. Nothing has yet pinned down what causes the repertoire differences, possibly disease activity or prior therapy.

The CDR3 sequence is 18 residues long. V lost 4 bases, J lost 7 bases, and 11 bases stayed unmatched. CDR1 and CDR2 from the germline V gene are SGHAT and FQNNGV. Each patient relapsed following autologous stem cell transplantation, and prior brentuximab vedotin exposure differed. Magnetic negative selection purified CD4+ T cells from thawed PBMCs. Patients' outcomes at their best amounted to complete response, partial response or progressive disease. Sequenced by immunoSEQ multiplex PCR; TCRdb stores in-frame clones only, minus some. The sample has 30,000 to 40,000 clones; 75% to 95% are singletons. On this clone: The antigen remains undetermined.

The V and J genes are TRBV11-2 and TRBJ2-1, with 15 nucleotides matching TRBD2. The sequence was obtained from a human donor with classical Hodgkin lymphoma. The specimen was CD4+ T cells from blood, collected at baseline. CDR3 amino acids: CASSSGLAGGSGLNEQFF. DNA for the CDR3: TGTGCCAGCAGCTCCGGACTAGCGGGAGGGAGCGGGCTGAATGAGCAGTTCTTC.